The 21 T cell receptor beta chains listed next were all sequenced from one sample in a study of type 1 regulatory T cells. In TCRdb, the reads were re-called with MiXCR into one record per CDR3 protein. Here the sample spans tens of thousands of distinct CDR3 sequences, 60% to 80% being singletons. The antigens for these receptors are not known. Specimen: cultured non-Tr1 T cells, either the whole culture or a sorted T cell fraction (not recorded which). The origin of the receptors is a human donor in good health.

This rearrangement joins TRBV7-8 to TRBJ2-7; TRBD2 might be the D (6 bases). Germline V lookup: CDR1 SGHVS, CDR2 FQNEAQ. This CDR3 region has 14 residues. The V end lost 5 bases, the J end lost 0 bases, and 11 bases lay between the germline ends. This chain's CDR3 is CASSLGTSSYEQYF. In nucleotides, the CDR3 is TGTGCCAGCAGCCTCGGGACTTCCTCCTACGAGCAGTACTTC.

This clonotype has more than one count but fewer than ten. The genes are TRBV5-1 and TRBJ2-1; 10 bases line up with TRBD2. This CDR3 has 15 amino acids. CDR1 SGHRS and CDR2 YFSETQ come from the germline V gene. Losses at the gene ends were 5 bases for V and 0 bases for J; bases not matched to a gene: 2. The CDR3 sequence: CASRLAGSSYNEQFF. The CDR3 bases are TGCGCCAGCAGACTAGCGGGGAGCTCCTACAATGAGCAGTTCTTC.

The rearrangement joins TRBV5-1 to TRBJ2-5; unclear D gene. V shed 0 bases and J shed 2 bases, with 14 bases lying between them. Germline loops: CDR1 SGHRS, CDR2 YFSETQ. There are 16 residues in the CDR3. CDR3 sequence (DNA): TGCGCCAGCAGCTTGGCCCAAGTGACAACACAAGAGACCCAGTACTTC. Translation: CASSLAQVTTQETQYF.

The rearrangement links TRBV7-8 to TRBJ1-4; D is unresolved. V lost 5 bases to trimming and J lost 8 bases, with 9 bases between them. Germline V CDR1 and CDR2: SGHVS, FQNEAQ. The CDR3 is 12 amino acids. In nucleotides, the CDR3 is TGTGCCAGCAGCCAAAGTACGGAAAAACTGTTTTTT. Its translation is CASSQSTEKLFF.

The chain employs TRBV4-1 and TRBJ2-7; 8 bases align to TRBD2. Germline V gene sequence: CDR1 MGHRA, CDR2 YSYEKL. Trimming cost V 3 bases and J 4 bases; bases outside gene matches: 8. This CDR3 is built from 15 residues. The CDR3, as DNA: TGCGCCAGCAGCCACACCGGGACTAGAGGGTACGAGCAGTACTTC. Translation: CASSHTGTRGYEQYF.

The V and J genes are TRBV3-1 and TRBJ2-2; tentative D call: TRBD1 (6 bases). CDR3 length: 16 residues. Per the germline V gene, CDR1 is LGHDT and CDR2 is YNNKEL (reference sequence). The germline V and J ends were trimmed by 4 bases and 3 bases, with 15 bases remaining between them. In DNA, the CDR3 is TGTGCCAGCAGCCCCAGGGGCCCCTGGGACACCGGGGAGCTGTTTTTT. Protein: CASSPRGPWDTGELFF.

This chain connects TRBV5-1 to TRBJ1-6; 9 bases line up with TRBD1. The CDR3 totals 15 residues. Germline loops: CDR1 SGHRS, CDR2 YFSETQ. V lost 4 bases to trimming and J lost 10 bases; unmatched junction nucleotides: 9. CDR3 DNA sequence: TGCGCCAGCAGCCCGATGACAGGGGGGGACTCACCCCTCCACTTT. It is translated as CASSPMTGGDSPLHF.

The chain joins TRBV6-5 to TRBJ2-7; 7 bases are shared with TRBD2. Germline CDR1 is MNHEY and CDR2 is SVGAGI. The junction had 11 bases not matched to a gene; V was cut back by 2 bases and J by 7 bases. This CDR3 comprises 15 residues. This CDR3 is CASSYIGTNGNEQYF. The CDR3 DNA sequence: TGTGCCAGCAGTTACATCGGGACTAATGGGAATGAGCAGTACTTC.

CDR3 sequence (DNA): TGTGCCAGCAGCCAAGAAACCCGAGCGGCGGGTGTCGGGATGGATGAGCAGTTCTTC. Translated: CASSQETRAAGVGMDEQFF. The chain links TRBV4-2 to TRBJ2-1; a weak D match, TRBD2 (5 bases). V shed 0 bases and J shed 8 bases, with 26 bases lying between them. The CDR3 totals 19 residues. The V gene's germline CDR1 is LGHNA and CDR2 YNFKEQ.

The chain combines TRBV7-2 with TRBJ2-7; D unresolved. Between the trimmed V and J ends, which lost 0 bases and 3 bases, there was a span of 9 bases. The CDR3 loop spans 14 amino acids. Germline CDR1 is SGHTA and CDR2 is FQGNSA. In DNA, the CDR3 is TGTGCCAGCAGCTTAGCTAGTGCCAACTACGAGCAGTACTTC. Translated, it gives CASSLASANYEQYF.

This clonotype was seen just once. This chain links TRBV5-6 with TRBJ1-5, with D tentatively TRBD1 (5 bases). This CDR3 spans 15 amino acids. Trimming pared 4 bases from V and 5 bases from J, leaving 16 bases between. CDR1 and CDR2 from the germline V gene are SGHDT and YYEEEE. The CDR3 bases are TGTGCCAGCAGCCGAGAAGACAGTCCCTATCAGCCCCAGCATTTT. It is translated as CASSREDSPYQPQHF. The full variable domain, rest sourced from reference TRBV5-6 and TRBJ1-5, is DAGVTQSPTHLIKTRGQQVTLRCSPKSGHDTVSWYQQALGQGPQFIFQYYEEEERQRGNFPDRFSGHQFPNYSSELNVNALLLGDSALYLCASSREDSPYQPQHFGDGTRLSIL.

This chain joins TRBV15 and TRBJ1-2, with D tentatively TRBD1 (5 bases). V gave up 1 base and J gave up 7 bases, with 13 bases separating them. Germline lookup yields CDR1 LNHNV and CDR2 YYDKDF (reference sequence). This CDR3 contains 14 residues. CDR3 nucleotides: TGTGCCACCAGCAGAGTCGGGGGTACCGCTGGCTACACCTTC. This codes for CATSRVGGTAGYTF.

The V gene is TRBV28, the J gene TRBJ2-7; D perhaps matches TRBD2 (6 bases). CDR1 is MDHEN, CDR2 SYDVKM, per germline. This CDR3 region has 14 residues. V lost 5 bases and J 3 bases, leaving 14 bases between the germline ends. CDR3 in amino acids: CASSRPGALYEQYF. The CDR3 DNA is TGTGCCAGCAGTAGGCCGGGAGCCCTCTACGAGCAGTACTTC.

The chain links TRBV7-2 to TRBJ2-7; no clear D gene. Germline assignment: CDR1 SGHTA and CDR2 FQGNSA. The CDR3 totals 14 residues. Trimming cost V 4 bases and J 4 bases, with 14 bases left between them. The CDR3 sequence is CASSSTSTPYEQYF. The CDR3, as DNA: TGTGCCAGCAGCTCAACATCCACCCCGTACGAGCAGTACTTC.

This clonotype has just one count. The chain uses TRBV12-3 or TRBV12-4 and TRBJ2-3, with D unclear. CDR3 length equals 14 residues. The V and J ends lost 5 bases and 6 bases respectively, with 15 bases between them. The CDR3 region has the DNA TGTGCCAGCAGTCCCTTCCTCCGTACGGATACGCAGTATTTT. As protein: CASSPFLRTDTQYF.

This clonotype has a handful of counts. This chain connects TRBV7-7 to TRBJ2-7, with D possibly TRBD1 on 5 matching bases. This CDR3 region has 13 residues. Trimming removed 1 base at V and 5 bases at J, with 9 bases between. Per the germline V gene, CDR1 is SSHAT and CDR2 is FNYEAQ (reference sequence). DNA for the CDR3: TGTGCCAGCAGCTTAGACAGGCGCCACGAGCAGTACTTC. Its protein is CASSLDRRHEQYF. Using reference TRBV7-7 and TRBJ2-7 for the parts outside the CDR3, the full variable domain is GAGVSQSPRYKVTKRGQDVTLRCDPISSHATLYWYQQALGQGPEFLTYFNYEAQPDKSGLPSDRFSAERPEGSISTLTIQRTEQRDSAMYRCASSLDRRHEQYFGPGTRLTVT.

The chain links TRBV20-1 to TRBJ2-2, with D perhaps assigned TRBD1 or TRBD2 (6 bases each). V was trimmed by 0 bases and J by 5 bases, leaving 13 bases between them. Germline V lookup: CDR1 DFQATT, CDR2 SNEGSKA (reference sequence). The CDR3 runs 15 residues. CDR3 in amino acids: CSARDSTGRTGELFF. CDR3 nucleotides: TGCAGTGCTAGAGATTCCACAGGGAGGACCGGGGAGCTGTTTTTT.

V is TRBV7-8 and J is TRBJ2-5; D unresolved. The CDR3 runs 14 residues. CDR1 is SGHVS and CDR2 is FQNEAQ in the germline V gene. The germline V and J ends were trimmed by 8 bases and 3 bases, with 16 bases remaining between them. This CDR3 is CASGTKGMEETQYF. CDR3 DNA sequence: TGTGCCAGCGGAACAAAAGGGATGGAAGAGACCCAGTACTTC.

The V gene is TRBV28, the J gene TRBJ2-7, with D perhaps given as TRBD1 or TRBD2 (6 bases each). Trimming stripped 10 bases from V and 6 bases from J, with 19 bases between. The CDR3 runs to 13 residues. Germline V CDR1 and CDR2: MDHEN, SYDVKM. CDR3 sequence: CAISGDNLSEQYF. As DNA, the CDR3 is TGTGCCATTTCGGGGGACAACTTATCCGAGCAGTACTTC.

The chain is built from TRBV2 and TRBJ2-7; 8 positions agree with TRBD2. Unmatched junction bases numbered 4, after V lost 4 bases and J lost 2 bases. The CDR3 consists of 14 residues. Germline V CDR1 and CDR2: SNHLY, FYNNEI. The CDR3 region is CASSVDGRAYEQYF. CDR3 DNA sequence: TGTGCCAGCAGTGTTGACGGGAGGGCCTACGAGCAGTACTTC. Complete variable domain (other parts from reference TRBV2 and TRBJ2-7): EPEVTQTPSHQVTQMGQEVILRCVPISNHLYFYWYRQILGQKVEFLVSFYNNEISEKSEIFDDQFSVERPDGSNFTLKIRSTKLEDSAMYFCASSVDGRAYEQYFGPGTRLTVT.

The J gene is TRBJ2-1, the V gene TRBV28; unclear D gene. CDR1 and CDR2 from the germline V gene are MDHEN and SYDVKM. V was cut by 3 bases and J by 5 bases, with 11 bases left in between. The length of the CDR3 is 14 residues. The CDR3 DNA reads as TGTGCCAGCAGTTTTGATAACGGAGACAATGAGCAGTTCTTC. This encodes CASSFDNGDNEQFF.